Each of the 31 T cell receptor beta chains below was sequenced from the same sample in a study of blood T cell repertoires in COVID-19. The method was immunoSEQ multiplex PCR; TCRdb's version includes in-frame clones alone and lacks a portion of them. Of around 130,000 clones listed, approximately 77% are singletons. Sequenced input: peripheral blood. Every receptor here comes from a man of 80 years or more with acute or convalescent COVID-19.

This chain uses TRBV7-6 with TRBJ1-5; 12 positions agree with TRBD1. V shed 5 bases, J shed 6 bases, and the junction held 5 bases outside the gene matches. The germline CDR1 and CDR2 sequences are SGHVS and FNYEAQ. The CDR3 sequence is 15 residues long. CDR3 sequence reads: CASSAGTGGSQPQHF. CDR3 DNA: TGTGCCAGCAGCGCAGGGACAGGGGGCTCTCAGCCCCAGCATTTT. The full variable domain, in which reference TRBV7-6 and TRBJ1-5 provide the parts outside the CDR3, is GAGVSQSPRYKVTKRGQDVALRCDPISGHVSLYWYRQALGQGPEFLTYFNYEAQQDKSGLPNDRFSAERPEGSISTLTIQRTEQRDSAMYRCASSAGTGGSQPQHFGDGTRLSIL.

This clone was observed a single time. The chain joins TRBV5-1 to TRBJ1-1, with D unclear. This CDR3 contains 13 residues. Germline V gene data show CDR1 as SGHRS and CDR2 as YFSETQ. The V gene lost 4 bases and the J gene lost 1 base, with 8 bases spanning the gap. CDR3 protein: CASSEQQNTEAFF. In DNA form, the CDR3 reads TGCGCCAGCAGCGAACAACAGAACACTGAAGCTTTCTTT.

This clone was seen a single time. The rearrangement links TRBV19 to TRBJ2-5, with D tentatively TRBD2 (7 bases). The CDR3 is 14 amino acids. Per germline, CDR1 LNHDA and CDR2 SQIVND (reference sequence). Between the trimmed V and J ends, which lost 2 bases and 1 base, there was a span of 8 bases. The CDR3 DNA is TGTGCCAGTAGTATACGGGGGGCCCAAGAGACCCAGTACTTC. This encodes CASSIRGAQETQYF. The whole variable domain, remainder taken from reference TRBV19 and TRBJ2-5, is DGGITQSPKYLFRKEGQNVTLSCEQNLNHDAMYWYRQDPGQGLRLIYYSQIVNDFQKGDIAEGYSVSREKKESFPLTVTSAQKNPTAFYLCASSIRGAQETQYFGPGTRLLVL.

This clone was found a few times. The genes are TRBV2 and TRBJ2-3; a possible D gene is TRBD2 (5 bases). The CDR3 has 16 residues. The germline V gene has CDR1 SNHLY and CDR2 FYNNEI. V was trimmed by 6 bases and J by 1 base, leaving 17 bases between them. The CDR3 DNA follows: TGTGCCAGCAGGTGGCAGAGGGAAATGCGCACAGATACGCAGTATTTT. Protein product: CASRWQREMRTDTQYF.

The chain couples TRBV2 to TRBJ1-4; 8 bases map to TRBD1. This CDR3 is 14 amino acids long. After removal of 6 bases from V and 4 bases from J, the junction contained 4 bases not matched to a gene. The germline V gene has CDR1 SNHLY and CDR2 FYNNEI. The CDR3 is CASRRGQVNEKLFF. In DNA, the CDR3 is TGTGCCAGCAGGCGGGGACAGGTTAATGAAAAACTGTTTTTT.

The rearrangement uses TRBV3-1 (or the pseudogene TRBV3-2) and TRBJ2-2; 9 nucleotides agree with TRBD2. CDR3 length: 16 residues. V lost 4 bases to trimming and J lost 6 bases; unmatched junction nucleotides: 9. Germline V gives CDR1 LGHDT, CDR2 YNNKEL (reference sequence). DNA for the CDR3: TGTGCCAGCAGCCCACGCTGGGCGGGGGGGCCCGGGGAGCTGTTTTTT. Amino acids: CASSPRWAGGPGELFF.

This chain links TRBV4-1 with TRBJ2-2; 7 bases agree with TRBD2. Germline CDR1 MGHRA, CDR2 YSYEKL. Unmatched junction bases numbered 4, after V lost 5 bases and J lost 1 base. CDR3 size: 15 residues. The chain's CDR3 is CASSLGRGNTGELFF. CDR3 sequence (DNA): TGCGCCAGCAGCTTAGGGAGGGGGAACACCGGGGAGCTGTTTTTT.

The rearrangement links TRBV14 to TRBJ1-6, with a possible D match to TRBD1 (6 bases). Germline V gives CDR1 SGHDN, CDR2 FVKESK. V lost 8 bases to trimming and J lost 4 bases, with 12 bases between them. The CDR3 consists of 14 residues. The CDR3 DNA follows: TGTGCCAGCGATCAGGGGAATTATAATTCACCCCTCCACTTT. Protein product: CASDQGNYNSPLHF.

The chain is built from TRBV27 and TRBJ1-5; 8 bases match TRBD1. The germline V gene has CDR1 MNHEY and CDR2 SMNVEV (reference sequence). V lost 6 bases, J lost 7 bases, and 8 bases stayed unmatched. The CDR3 sequence is 14 residues long. CDR3 protein: CASSQGQVQQPQHF. The CDR3 region has the DNA TGTGCCAGCAGCCAGGGACAGGTTCAACAGCCCCAGCATTTT.

The chain employs TRBV19 and TRBJ2-5, with D possibly being TRBD1 (6 bases). The CDR3 has 13 residues. Germline lookup yields CDR1 LNHDA and CDR2 SQIVND (reference sequence). Trimming left V 5 bases short and J 7 bases short, with 14 bases between. The CDR3 region has the DNA TGTGCCAGTAGTGGAGAGGGCAGGGGGACCCAGTACTTC. It encodes CASSGEGRGTQYF.

This clone occurred once. The chain recombines TRBV6-5 with TRBJ2-1, with D possibly TRBD2 on 6 matching bases. Trimming cost V 6 bases and J 4 bases, with 13 bases left between them. The CDR3 covers 14 residues. CDR1 is MNHEY and CDR2 is SVGAGI in the germline V gene. The CDR3 here is CASRPGGAYNEQFF. CDR3 DNA: TGTGCCAGCAGACCAGGAGGGGCTTACAATGAGCAGTTCTTC.

This clone was seen a few times. The V call is TRBV9, the J call TRBJ2-5; 8 positions match TRBD2. The length of the CDR3 is 16 residues. J gave up 2 bases and V 0 bases, and 6 bases lay outside the gene matches. The germline V gene has CDR1 SGDLS and CDR2 YYNGEE. The CDR3 sequence is CASSVGPGGGQETQYF. CDR3 nucleotides: TGTGCCAGCAGCGTAGGTCCCGGCGGGGGGCAAGAGACCCAGTACTTC.

This clone was seen repeatedly, ten times or more. The chain recombines TRBV5-6 with TRBJ2-3, with TRBD1 matching 8 bases. Per the germline V gene, CDR1 is SGHDT and CDR2 is YYEEEE. V lost 0 bases and J lost 5; bases outside the gene matches: 11. This CDR3 contains 17 residues. CDR3 sequence reads: CASSLAVTGGLGDTQYF. The DNA of the CDR3 is TGTGCCAGCAGCTTGGCCGTCACAGGGGGGTTAGGAGATACGCAGTATTTT. The complete variable domain, with remaining parts taken from reference TRBV5-6 and TRBJ2-3, reads DAGVTQSPTHLIKTRGQQVTLRCSPKSGHDTVSWYQQALGQGPQFIFQYYEEEERQRGNFPDRFSGHQFPNYSSELNVNALLLGDSALYLCASSLAVTGGLGDTQYFGPGTRLTVL.

The chain employs TRBV5-4 and TRBJ2-1; no clear D. CDR1 SGHNT and CDR2 YYREEE come from the germline V gene (reference sequence). There are 15 residues in the CDR3. The ends were cut back, 4 bases at V and 0 bases at J, with 11 bases in the middle. CDR3: CASSPQPSSYNEQFF. The CDR3 coding sequence is TGTGCCAGCAGCCCCCAGCCTAGCTCCTACAATGAGCAGTTCTTC.

The chain combines TRBV7-2 with TRBJ1-3; tentatively, D is TRBD1 (6 bases). The V end was cut by 3 bases, the J end by 4 bases, with 13 bases between. CDR3 length equals 15 residues. Germline values: CDR1 SGHTA, CDR2 FQGNSA. The CDR3 reads CASSLVQGGGNTIYF. The CDR3 DNA sequence: TGTGCCAGCAGCTTGGTACAGGGTGGCGGAAACACCATATATTTT. The whole variable domain, remainder taken from reference TRBV7-2 and TRBJ1-3, is GAGVSQSPSNKVTEKGKDVELRCDPISGHTALYWYRQSLGQGLEFLIYFQGNSAPDKSGLPSDRFSAERTGGSVSTLTIQRTQQEDSAVYLCASSLVQGGGNTIYFGEGSWLTVV.

V usage is TRBV7-9 and J usage is TRBJ1-2; the D gene is possibly TRBD1 (6 bases). Germline CDR1 and CDR2: SEHNR and FQNEAQ (reference sequence). This CDR3 is 16 amino acids long. The ends were cut back, 5 bases at V and 0 bases at J, with 16 bases in the middle. This CDR3 reads CASSPWGRDTNYGYTF. Written as DNA, the CDR3 is TGTGCCAGCAGCCCGTGGGGAAGGGACACTAACTATGGCTACACCTTC.

J is TRBJ1-5 and V is TRBV7-8; unclear D gene. Germline-derived CDR1 and CDR2 are SGHVS and FQNEAQ. This CDR3 is built from 13 residues. Deletions cut 0 bases from V and 5 bases from J, with 5 bases between. CDR3 loop: CASSLAGDQPQHF. In nucleotides, the CDR3 is TGTGCCAGCAGCTTAGCCGGTGATCAGCCCCAGCATTTT.

This clone turned up a few times. This chain connects TRBV18 to TRBJ2-3; TRBD2 aligns across 14 bases. V dropped 2 bases and J dropped 3; count of bases not matched to a gene: 13. The CDR3 contains 20 residues. Germline CDR1 reads KGHSH; CDR2 reads LQKENI. Here the CDR3 reads CASSPDAGKTSGGATDTQYF. The CDR3 DNA is TGTGCCAGCTCACCAGACGCCGGCAAGACTAGCGGGGGGGCAACAGATACGCAGTATTTT.

The chain links TRBV9 to TRBJ1-5; the D gene is possibly TRBD1 (5 bases). V lost 4 bases, J lost 6 bases, and 14 bases lay in between. Germline lookup yields CDR1 SGDLS and CDR2 YYNGEE. The CDR3 contains 14 residues. The CDR3 DNA reads as TGTGCCAGCAGCCCCGGGTGGAGGGGTCAGCCCCAGCATTTT. Amino acid sequence: CASSPGWRGQPQHF.

The chain joins TRBV6-5 to TRBJ2-1; 7 bases are a match to TRBD1. The germline CDR1 and CDR2 sequences are MNHEY and SVGAGI. The CDR3 has 14 amino acids. The V gene end was trimmed by 0 bases and the J gene end by 8 bases; junction bases not matched to a gene: 4. DNA for the CDR3: TGTGCCAGCAGTTACTCCGCAGGGGGTCATGAGCAGTTCTTC. Translated, it gives CASSYSAGGHEQFF.

V usage is TRBV28 and J usage is TRBJ1-6; D gene unclear. Trimming pared 5 bases from V and 4 bases from J, leaving 9 bases between. The CDR3 runs 14 residues. The germline CDR1 and CDR2 sequences are MDHEN and SYDVKM. The CDR3 protein is CASSPSRYNSPLHF. CDR3 DNA sequence: TGTGCCAGCAGTCCGTCTCGGTATAATTCACCCCTCCACTTT.

The chain joins TRBV6-2 or TRBV6-3 to TRBJ2-5; the D gene is possibly TRBD1 (5 bases). V dropped 2 bases and J dropped 1 base, with 11 bases sitting between them. The germline V gene encodes CDR1 MNHEY and CDR2 SVGEGT. CDR3 size: 15 residues. The CDR3 here is CASSYMKGPQETQYF. The CDR3, as DNA: TGTGCCAGCAGTTACATGAAGGGGCCCCAAGAGACCCAGTACTTC.

In this sample, this clone turned up once. V and J are TRBV10-3 and TRBJ1-1; maybe TRBD1 (6 bases). CDR1 is ENHRY, CDR2 SYGVKD, per germline. The V gene lost 11 bases and the J gene lost 0 bases, with 13 bases spanning the gap. The CDR3 is 13 residues long. CDR3 sequence (DNA): TGTGCCTCCAGGGGCGAGGTGAACACTGAAGCTTTCTTT. Encoded protein: CASRGEVNTEAFF.

The J gene is TRBJ1-2, the V gene TRBV3-1 (or the pseudogene TRBV3-2), with 7 bases identical to TRBD1. The junction had 6 bases not matched to a gene; V was cut back by 4 bases and J by 10 bases. The CDR3 spans 12 residues. CDR1 and CDR2 (germline): LGHDT, YNNKEL (reference sequence). CDR3 DNA: TGTGCCAGCAGCCCCTACAGGGGTGACTACACCTTC. Its translation is CASSPYRGDYTF.

The rearrangement joins TRBV19 to TRBJ1-1; TRBD1 matches at 8 bases. The CDR3 has 15 residues. J gave up 2 bases and V 3 bases, and 5 bases lay outside the gene matches. CDR1 and CDR2 (germline): LNHDA, SQIVND (reference sequence). CDR3 region: CASSISQGGNTEAFF. CDR3 nucleotides: TGTGCCAGTAGTATCTCACAGGGGGGCAACACTGAAGCTTTCTTT. Complete variable domain (other parts from reference TRBV19 and TRBJ1-1): DGGITQSPKYLFRKEGQNVTLSCEQNLNHDAMYWYRQDPGQGLRLIYYSQIVNDFQKGDIAEGYSVSREKKESFPLTVTSAQKNPTAFYLCASSISQGGNTEAFFGQGTRLTVV.

The sample holds a few counts of this clone. The CDR3 DNA sequence: TGTGCCAGCAGTTTGGACAGGAGAACCTACGAGCAGTACTTC. Translation: CASSLDRRTYEQYF. The rearrangement links TRBV28 to TRBJ2-7, with 7 nucleotides matching TRBD1. The junction had 4 bases not matched to a gene; V was cut back by 3 bases and J by 2 bases. CDR3 length equals 14 residues. Germline values: CDR1 MDHEN, CDR2 SYDVKM.

The chain is built from TRBV19 and TRBJ2-7; D possibly corresponds to TRBD2 (6 bases). Trimming took 5 bases from V and 2 from J, leaving 16 bases between them. Looked up from germline, CDR1 is LNHDA and CDR2 is SQIVND (reference sequence). The CDR3 runs 15 residues. The CDR3 here is CASSSQAGTAYEQYF. The CDR3 DNA sequence: TGTGCCAGTAGTTCCCAGGCGGGGACCGCCTACGAGCAGTACTTC.

This chain uses TRBV10-3 with TRBJ2-7; TRBD1 is a possible D gene (5 bases). The CDR3 is 14 residues long. Deletions cut 1 base from V and 0 bases from J, with 7 bases between. CDR1 is ENHRY, CDR2 SYGVKD, per germline. The CDR3 coding sequence is TGTGCCATCAGTGAGTTGCAGGGCTCCTACGAGCAGTACTTC. This codes for CAISELQGSYEQYF.

The chain combines TRBV18 with TRBJ2-3; 7 nucleotides align to TRBD1. The V gene end was trimmed by 1 base and the J gene end by 3 bases; junction bases not matched to a gene: 10. The CDR3 loop spans 17 amino acids. Per the germline V gene, CDR1 is KGHSH and CDR2 is LQKENI. DNA for the CDR3: TGTGCCAGCTCACCACTTCGGACAGGAGTTAATACAGATACGCAGTATTTT. Amino acids: CASSPLRTGVNTDTQYF. The complete variable domain, with remaining parts taken from reference TRBV18 and TRBJ2-3, reads NAGVMQNPRHLVRRRGQEARLRCSPMKGHSHVYWYRQLPEEGLKFMVYLQKENIIDESGMPKERFSAEFPKEGPSILRIQQVVRGDSAAYFCASSPLRTGVNTDTQYFGPGTRLTVL.

The V and J genes are TRBV5-1 and TRBJ2-7; 7 bases map to TRBD1. V gave up 0 bases and J gave up 3 bases; unmatched junction bases: 6. The CDR3 spans 15 residues. Germline V gene sequence: CDR1 SGHRS, CDR2 YFSETQ. The CDR3 here is CASSLARQGVYEQYF. DNA for the CDR3: TGCGCCAGCAGCTTGGCTCGACAGGGCGTCTACGAGCAGTACTTC.

Here the CDR3 reads CASSSWGSLSQPQHF. CDR3 nucleotides: TGTGCCAGCAGCTCCTGGGGCAGCCTATCGCAGCCCCAGCATTTT. The chain combines TRBV7-2 with TRBJ1-5, with a possible D match to TRBD1 (5 bases). Trimming stripped 4 bases from V and 7 bases from J, with 17 bases between. From germline, CDR1 is SGHTA and CDR2 FQGNSA. This CDR3 has 15 amino acids.